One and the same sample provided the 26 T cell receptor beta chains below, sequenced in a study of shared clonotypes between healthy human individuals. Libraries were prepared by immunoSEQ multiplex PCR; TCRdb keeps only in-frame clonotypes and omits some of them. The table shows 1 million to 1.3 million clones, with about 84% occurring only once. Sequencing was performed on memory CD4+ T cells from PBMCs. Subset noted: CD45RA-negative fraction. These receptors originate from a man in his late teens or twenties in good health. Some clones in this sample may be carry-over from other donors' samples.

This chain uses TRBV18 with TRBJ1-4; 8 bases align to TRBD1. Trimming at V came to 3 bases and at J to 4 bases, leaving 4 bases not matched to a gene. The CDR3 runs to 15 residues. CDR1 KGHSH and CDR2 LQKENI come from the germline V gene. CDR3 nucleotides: TGTGCCAGCTCACCCCAGACAGGGGTTAATGAAAAACTGTTTTTT. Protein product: CASSPQTGVNEKLFF.

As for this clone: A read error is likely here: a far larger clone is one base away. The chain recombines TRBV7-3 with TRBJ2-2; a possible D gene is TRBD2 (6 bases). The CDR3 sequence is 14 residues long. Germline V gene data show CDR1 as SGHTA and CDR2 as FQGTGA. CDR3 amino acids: CASSQSQGGGEPFF. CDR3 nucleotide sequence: TGTGCCAGCAGTCAAAGCCAGGGTGGCGGGGAGCCGTTTTTT.

This CDR3 is CASSPQTRVTQYF. The CDR3 DNA follows: TGTGCCAGCTCACCCCAAACCCGAGTGACCCAGTACTTC. The chain employs TRBV18 and TRBJ2-5; no firm D call. The CDR3 runs to 13 residues. Germline CDR1 and CDR2: KGHSH and LQKENI. Trimming cost V 3 bases and J 7 bases, with 12 bases left between them.

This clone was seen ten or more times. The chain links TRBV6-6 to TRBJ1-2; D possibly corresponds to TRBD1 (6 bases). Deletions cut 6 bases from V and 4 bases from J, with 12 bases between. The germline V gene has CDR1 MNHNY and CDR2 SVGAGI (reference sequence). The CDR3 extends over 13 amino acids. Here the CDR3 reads CASSPGGAYGYTF. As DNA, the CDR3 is TGTGCCAGCAGCCCCGGGGGGGCCTATGGCTACACCTTC.

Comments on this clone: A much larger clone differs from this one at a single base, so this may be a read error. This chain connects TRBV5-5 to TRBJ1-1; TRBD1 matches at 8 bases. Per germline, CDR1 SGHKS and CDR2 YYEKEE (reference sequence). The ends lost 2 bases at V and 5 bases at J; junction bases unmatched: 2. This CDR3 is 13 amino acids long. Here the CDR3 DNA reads TGTGCCAGCAGCTTCAGACAGGGGACTGAAGCTTTCTTT. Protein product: CASSFRQGTEAFF.

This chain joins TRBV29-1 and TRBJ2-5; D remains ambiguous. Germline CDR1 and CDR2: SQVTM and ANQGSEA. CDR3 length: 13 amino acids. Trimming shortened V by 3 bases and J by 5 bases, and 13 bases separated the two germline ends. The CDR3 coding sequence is TGCAGCGTTGATTTTTATGCTGGGGAGACCCAGTACTTC. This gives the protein CSVDFYAGETQYF.

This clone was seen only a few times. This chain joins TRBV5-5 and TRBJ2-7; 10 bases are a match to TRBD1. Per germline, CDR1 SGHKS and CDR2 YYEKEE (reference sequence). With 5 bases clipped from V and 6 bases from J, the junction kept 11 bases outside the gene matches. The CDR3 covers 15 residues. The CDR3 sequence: CASSPTGTGVLEQYF. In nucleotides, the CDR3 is TGTGCCAGCAGTCCCACCGGGACAGGGGTTCTCGAGCAGTACTTC.

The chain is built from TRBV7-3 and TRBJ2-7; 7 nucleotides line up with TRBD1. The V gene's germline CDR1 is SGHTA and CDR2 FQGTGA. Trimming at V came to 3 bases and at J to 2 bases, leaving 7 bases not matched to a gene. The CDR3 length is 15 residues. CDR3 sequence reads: CASSFLPGQTYEQYF. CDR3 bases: TGTGCCAGCAGCTTTCTACCGGGACAGACCTACGAGCAGTACTTC.

CDR3 in DNA: TGCGCCAGCAGCCTACTAGCGGGAGTGGATACGCAGTATTTT. It translates to CASSLLAGVDTQYF. The chain recombines TRBV4-1 with TRBJ2-3, with TRBD2 matching over 11 bases. CDR1 MGHRA and CDR2 YSYEKL come from the germline V gene. CDR3 length: 14 amino acids. Trimming cost V 4 bases and J 6 bases; bases outside gene matches: 3.

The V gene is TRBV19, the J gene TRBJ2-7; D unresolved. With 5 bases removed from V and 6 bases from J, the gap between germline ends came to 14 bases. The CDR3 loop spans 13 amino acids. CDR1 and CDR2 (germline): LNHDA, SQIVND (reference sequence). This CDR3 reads CASSLTYLGEQYF. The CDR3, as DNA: TGTGCCAGTAGTTTGACATATCTAGGCGAGCAGTACTTC.

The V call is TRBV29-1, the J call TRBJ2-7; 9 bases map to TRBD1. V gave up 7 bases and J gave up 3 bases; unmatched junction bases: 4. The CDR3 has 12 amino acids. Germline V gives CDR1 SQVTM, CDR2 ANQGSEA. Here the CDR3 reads CSGADRGYEQYF. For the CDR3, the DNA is TGCAGCGGGGCGGACAGGGGCTACGAGCAGTACTTC.

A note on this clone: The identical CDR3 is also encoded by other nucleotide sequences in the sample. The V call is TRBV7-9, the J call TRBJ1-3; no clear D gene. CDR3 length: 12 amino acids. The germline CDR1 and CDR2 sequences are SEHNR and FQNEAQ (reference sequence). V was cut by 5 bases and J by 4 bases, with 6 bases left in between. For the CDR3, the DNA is TGTGCCAGCAGCCCATCAGGAAACACCATATATTTT. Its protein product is CASSPSGNTIYF.

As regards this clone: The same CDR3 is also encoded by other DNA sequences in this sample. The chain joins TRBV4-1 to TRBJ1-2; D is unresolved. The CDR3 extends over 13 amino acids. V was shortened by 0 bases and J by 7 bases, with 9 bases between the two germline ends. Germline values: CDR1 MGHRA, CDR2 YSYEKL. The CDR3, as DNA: TGCGCCAGCAGCCAAGATTCCCCGACTGGCTACACCTTC. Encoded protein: CASSQDSPTGYTF.

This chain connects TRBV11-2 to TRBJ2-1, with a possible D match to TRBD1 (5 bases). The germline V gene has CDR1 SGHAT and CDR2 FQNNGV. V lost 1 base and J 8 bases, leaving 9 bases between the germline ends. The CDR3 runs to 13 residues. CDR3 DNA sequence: TGTGCCAGCAGCTTAGGGGGCCTGGATGAGCAGTTCTTC. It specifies CASSLGGLDEQFF.

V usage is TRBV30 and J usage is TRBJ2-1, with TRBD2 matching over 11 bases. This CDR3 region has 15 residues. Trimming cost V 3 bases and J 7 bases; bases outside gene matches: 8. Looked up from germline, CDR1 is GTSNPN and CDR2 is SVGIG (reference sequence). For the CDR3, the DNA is TGTGCCTGGAGACGACTAGCGGGAAGTGGGAATGAGCAGTTCTTC. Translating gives CAWRRLAGSGNEQFF.

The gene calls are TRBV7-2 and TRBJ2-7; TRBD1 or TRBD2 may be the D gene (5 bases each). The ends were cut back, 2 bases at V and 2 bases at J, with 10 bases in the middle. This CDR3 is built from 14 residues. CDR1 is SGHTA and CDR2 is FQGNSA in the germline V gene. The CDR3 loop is CASSLLGTTYEQYF. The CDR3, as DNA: TGTGCCAGCAGCTTACTAGGGACGACCTACGAGCAGTACTTC.

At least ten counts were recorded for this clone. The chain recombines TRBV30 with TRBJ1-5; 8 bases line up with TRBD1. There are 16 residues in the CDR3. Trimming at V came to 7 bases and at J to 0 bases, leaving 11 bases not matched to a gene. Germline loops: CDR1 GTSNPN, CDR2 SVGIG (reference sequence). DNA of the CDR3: TGTGCCTACCCGGACAGGGCAGCCTATAGCAATCAGCCCCAGCATTTT. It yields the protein CAYPDRAAYSNQPQHF.

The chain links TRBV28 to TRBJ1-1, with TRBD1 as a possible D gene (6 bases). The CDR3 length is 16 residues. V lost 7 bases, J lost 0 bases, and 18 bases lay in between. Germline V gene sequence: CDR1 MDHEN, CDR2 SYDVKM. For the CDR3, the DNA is TGTGCCAGCACTGAACCTGGGGGGGCCATGAACACTGAAGCTTTCTTT. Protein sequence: CASTEPGGAMNTEAFF. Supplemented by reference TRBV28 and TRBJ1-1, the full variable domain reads DVKVTQSSRYLVKRTGEKVFLECVQDMDHENMFWYRQDPGLGLRLIYFSYDVKMKEKGDIPEGYSVSREKKERFSLILESASTNQTSMYLCASTEPGGAMNTEAFFGQGTRLTVV.

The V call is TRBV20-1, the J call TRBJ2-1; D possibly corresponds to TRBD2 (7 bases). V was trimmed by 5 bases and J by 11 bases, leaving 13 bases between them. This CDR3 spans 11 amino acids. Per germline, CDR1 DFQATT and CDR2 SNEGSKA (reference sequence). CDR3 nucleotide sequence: TGCAGTGCTCCTTTGCGGGGGCAGCAGTTCTTC. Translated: CSAPLRGQQFF.

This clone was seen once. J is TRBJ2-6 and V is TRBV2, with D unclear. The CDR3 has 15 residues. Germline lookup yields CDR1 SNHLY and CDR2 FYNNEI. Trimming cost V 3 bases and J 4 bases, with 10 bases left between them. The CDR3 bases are TGTGCCAGCAGTGAGACGGTGTCCGGGGCCAACGTCCTGACTTTC. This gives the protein CASSETVSGANVLTF.

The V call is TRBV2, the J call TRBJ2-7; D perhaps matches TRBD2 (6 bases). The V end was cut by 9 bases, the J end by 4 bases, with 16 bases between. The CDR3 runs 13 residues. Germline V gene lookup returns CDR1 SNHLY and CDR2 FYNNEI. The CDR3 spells CASTGDRGYEQYF. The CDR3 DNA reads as TGTGCCAGTACGGGGGACCGGGGGTACGAGCAGTACTTC.

CDR3 amino acids: CASSSTGGFNGYTF. CDR3 sequence (DNA): TGTGCCAGCAGCTCGACGGGCGGGTTTAATGGCTACACCTTC. V usage is TRBV11-2 and J usage is TRBJ1-2, with D unclear. Trimming removed 4 bases at V and 6 bases at J, with 15 bases between. The CDR3 is made up of 14 amino acids. Germline V gives CDR1 SGHAT, CDR2 FQNNGV.

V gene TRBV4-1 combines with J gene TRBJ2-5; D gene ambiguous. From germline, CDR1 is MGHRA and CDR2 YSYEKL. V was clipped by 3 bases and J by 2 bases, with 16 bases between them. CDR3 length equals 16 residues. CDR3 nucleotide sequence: TGCGCCAGCAGCCATGGAAGCTACGCTGGACAAGAGACCCAGTACTTC. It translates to CASSHGSYAGQETQYF.

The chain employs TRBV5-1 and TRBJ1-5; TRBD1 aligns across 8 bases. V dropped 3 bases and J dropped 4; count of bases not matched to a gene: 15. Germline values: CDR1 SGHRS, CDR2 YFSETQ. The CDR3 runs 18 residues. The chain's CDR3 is CASSSEPVGQGGNQPQHF. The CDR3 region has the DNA TGCGCCAGCAGCTCAGAGCCAGTAGGACAGGGTGGAAATCAGCCCCAGCATTTT.

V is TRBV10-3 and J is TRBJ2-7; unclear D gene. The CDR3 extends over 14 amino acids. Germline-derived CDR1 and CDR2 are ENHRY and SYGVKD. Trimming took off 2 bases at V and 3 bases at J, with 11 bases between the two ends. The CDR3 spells CAISETPTSYEQYF. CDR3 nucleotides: TGTGCCATCAGTGAGACCCCCACGAGCTACGAGCAGTACTTC.

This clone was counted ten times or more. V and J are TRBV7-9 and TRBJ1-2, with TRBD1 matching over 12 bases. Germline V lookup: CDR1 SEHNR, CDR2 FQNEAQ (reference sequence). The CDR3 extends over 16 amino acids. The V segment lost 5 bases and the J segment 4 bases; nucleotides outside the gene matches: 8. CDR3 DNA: TGTGCCAGCAGCCCGTCGGGACAGGGGGCGAGCTATGGCTACACCTTC. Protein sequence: CASSPSGQGASYGYTF.